Listed here is a single T cell receptor beta chain. Its antigen is not known. Germline assignment: CDR1 MNHEY and CDR2 SVGEGT. Losses at the gene ends were 6 bases for V and 6 bases for J; bases not matched to a gene: 10. The CDR3 covers 14 residues. Molecules of cDNA were individually given unique molecular identifiers that were attached to them. TCRdb itself ran the 5' RACE reads through MiXCR, one entry per CDR3 protein. The sample yields roughly 80,000 distinct CDR3 sequences, around 5.6% seen once. The data were taken from a study of early T cells in non-severe SARS-CoV-2 infection. Background on the study: Chains were not paired, and sequencing was done on bulk RNA from unsorted whole blood.

Study-wide points: A preference for anti-spike CD8 responses marked VDJdb matching, which missed private and CD4 specificities.

The chain combines TRBV6-2 or TRBV6-3 with TRBJ2-7; the match to TRBD1 covers 8 bases. Sequenced input: whole blood. This TCR derives from an adult who was a healthcare worker with PCR-confirmed SARS-CoV-2 infection or an uninfected control (not recorded which). CDR3 region: CASRTGQGPAEQYF. CDR3 nucleotide sequence: TGTGCCAGCAGAACCGGACAGGGTCCAGCCGAGCAGTACTTC.